Listed below are T cell receptor beta chains from one sample, sequenced in a study of beta chain features in type 1 diabetes. Clones were read by immunoSEQ multiplex PCR, and TCRdb kept only the in-frame ones, dropping some. The repertoire has under 25,000 clones, about 57% of them found once; the top ten carry under 0.4%. The sequenced sample was stem cell memory CD4+ T cells from blood. These receptors were collected from a man aged 18 to 30 with type 1 diabetes. The CDR3 runs from the conserved cysteine through the conserved F or W. A D gene is named only where the DNA matches it firmly. Clone size appears in some rows only: once, few, many, or a class for an expanded clone.

abundance	j_gene	d_gene	v_gene	CDR3nt	CDR3aa
few	TRBJ1-1	TRBD1	TRBV19	TGTGCCAGTAGGAAAACCGGGACAGGGGGCACTGAAGCTTTCTTT	CASRKTGTGGTEAFF
NA	TRBJ1-2	NA	TRBV20-1	TGCAGTGCTCCAAGCGGCTATGGCTACACCTTC	CSAPSGYGYTF
NA	TRBJ2-7	TRBD1	TRBV5-4	TGTGCCAGCAGCTTAAAGGGGGTAGGGACAGAAGCATACGAGCAGTACTTC	CASSLKGVGTEAYEQYF
NA	TRBJ2-1	TRBD2	TRBV7-2	TGTGCCAGCAGATTCGCCGGGACTAACGGCAATGAGCAGTTCTTC	CASRFAGTNGNEQFF
few	TRBJ1-1	NA	TRBV10-2	TGCGCCAGCAGTGAGTCCAGGAAGGACACTGAAGCTTTCTTT	CASSESRKDTEAFF
NA	TRBJ1-5	NA	TRBV10-3	TGTGCCATCATAAGGCGGCCCTATAGCAATCAGCCCCAGCATTTT	CAIIRRPYSNQPQHF
NA	TRBJ1-1	NA	TRBV4-3	TGCGCCAGCAGCGGCAGGGTGGACACTGAAGCTTTCTTT	CASSGRVDTEAFF
NA	TRBJ1-1	NA	TRBV11-2	TGTGCCAGCAGCGTATCCGGGGGGTACACTGAAGCTTTCTTT	CASSVSGGYTEAFF
NA	TRBJ2-3	NA	TRBV25-1	TGTGCCAGCAGTGAATTAGGGGGAGAAGGTACCACGCAGTATTTT	CASSELGGEGTTQYF
NA	TRBJ2-2	NA	TRBV28	TGTGCCAGCAGTGGACACCACGGGGAGCTGTTTTTT	CASSGHHGELFF
NA	TRBJ2-2	TRBD1	TRBV9	TGTGCCAGCAGCGTAGGGGCAGGGGGTAGGGCCGGGGAGCTGTTTTTT	CASSVGAGGRAGELFF
few	TRBJ2-7	TRBD1	TRBV27	TGTGCCAGCAGTCCGACAGGGGTAGCCGAGCAGTACTTC	CASSPTGVAEQYF
few	TRBJ2-5	NA	TRBV5-4	TGTGCCAGCAGCTTGAGGCGGGGAGCATCGGGAGAGACCCAGTACTTC	CASSLRRGASGETQYF
NA	TRBJ2-1	NA	TRBV18	TGTGCCAGCTCACTCTACGACCAGGGATCTGACTACAATGAGCAGTTCTTC	CASSLYDQGSDYNEQFF
NA	TRBJ2-7	TRBD1	TRBV7-2	TGTGCCAGCAGTTCAGGACAGGCCGTCACCTACGAGCAGTACTTC	CASSSGQAVTYEQYF
once	TRBJ2-1	TRBD1	TRBV5-1	TGCGCCAGCAGCTCCGCTCAGGGGGCGATGTACAATGAGCAGTTCTTC	CASSSAQGAMYNEQFF
few	TRBJ2-1	TRBD2	TRBV2	TGTGCCAGCCTAGCGGTTAGCTCCTACAATGAGCAGTTCTTC	CASLAVSSYNEQFF
few	TRBJ2-4	TRBD2	TRBV2	TGTGCCAGCAGGACCTGGACTAGCGGGAAGGAAAACATTCAGTACTTC	CASRTWTSGKENIQYF
NA	TRBJ2-6	NA	TRBV21-1	TGTGCCAGCAGCACGATTCAGGGCTCTGGGGCCAACGTCCTGACTTTC	CASSTIQGSGANVLTF
NA	TRBJ2-3	TRBD2	TRBV18	TGTGCCAGCTCACCTCAAGCCGGGACTAGCGGTCTAAGAGGGGAGTATTTT	CASSPQAGTSGLRGEYF
NA	TRBJ1-5	NA	TRBV6-6	TGTGCCAGCAGTTACTCGAGCGGGCAGGGCCAGCCCCAGCATTTT	CASSYSSGQGQPQHF
NA	TRBJ2-1	TRBD2	TRBV10-3	TGTGCCATCAGTCCGGCGGGAGGGACGAATGAGCAGTTCTTC	CAISPAGGTNEQFF
NA	TRBJ2-3	NA	TRBV5-4	TGTGCCAGCAGCCGAGACTACATTAGCACAGATACGCAGTATTTT	CASSRDYISTDTQYF
NA	TRBJ1-1	TRBD1	TRBV7-9	TGTGCCAGCAGCCGTACACCGACAGGGTCAGCTTTCTTT	CASSRTPTGSAFF
few	TRBJ1-5	TRBD1	TRBV9	TGTGCCAGCAGCGTAGCAGGGGGTCATCAGCCCCAGCATTTT	CASSVAGGHQPQHF
NA	TRBJ1-4	NA	TRBV2	TGTGCCAGCAGTGAGTCAAAGAATAGTGAAAAACTGTTTTTT	CASSESKNSEKLFF
NA	TRBJ2-7	NA	TRBV27	TGTGCCAGCAGTTTTGGGCAATTCTACGAGCAGTACTTC	CASSFGQFYEQYF
NA	TRBJ2-1	TRBD2	TRBV13	TGTGCCAGCAGCCCTCGACTAGCGGGGAGTATCGATGAGCAGTTCTTC	CASSPRLAGSIDEQFF
NA	TRBJ2-7	NA	TRBV2	TGTGCCAGCTCCGGGACACCCTGGGACGAGCAGTACTTC	CASSGTPWDEQYF
few	TRBJ2-3	TRBD2	TRBV4-1	TGCGCCAGCAGCCCCGTAGCGGGGGGTATAAGCACAGATACGCAGTATTTT	CASSPVAGGISTDTQYF
once	TRBJ2-7	TRBD1	TRBV5-1	TGCGCCAGCAGCTGGGGGACAGACACGTACGAGCAGTACTTC	CASSWGTDTYEQYF
NA	TRBJ1-6	TRBD1	TRBV10-3	TGTGCCAGCAGGACAGGGGGCGAAAATTCACCCCTCCACTTT	CASRTGGENSPLHF
NA	TRBJ2-1	TRBD2	TRBV18	TGTGCCAGCTCACCGGCGACTAGCGGGAGCCCCTACAATGAGCAGTTCTTC	CASSPATSGSPYNEQFF
NA	TRBJ1-2	NA	TRBV5-1	TGCGCCAGCAGCGCGACGGGTAGCTATGGCTACACCTTC	CASSATGSYGYTF
NA	TRBJ2-3	NA	TRBV7-2	TGTGCCAGCAGTCAGGCGGGACCACGGCACACAGATACGCAGTATTTT	CASSQAGPRHTDTQYF
NA	TRBJ2-2	TRBD2	TRBV27	TGTGCCAGCAGTTTACCCCGGACTAGCGGGAGGGCCAACACCGGGGAGCTGTTTTTT	CASSLPRTSGRANTGELFF
few	TRBJ2-7	TRBD2	TRBV4-3	TGCGCCAGCAGCCAGGCAGTAGCGGGGAGGGGCTCCTACGAGCAGTACTTC	CASSQAVAGRGSYEQYF
NA	TRBJ2-7	NA	TRBV21-1	TGTGCCAGCAGCTTACGACAGGGAGACTACGAGCAGTACTTC	CASSLRQGDYEQYF
few	TRBJ1-2	NA	TRBV23-1	TGCGCCAGCAGTCAACACAGGGACCGGGTCTATGGCTACACCTTC	CASSQHRDRVYGYTF
NA	TRBJ1-2	NA	TRBV5-6	TGTGCCAGCAGCTTCTGGACAGCAAACTATGGCTACACCTTC	CASSFWTANYGYTF
NA	TRBJ1-2	TRBD1	TRBV18	TGTGCCAGCTCACCACCTCGGACAGGAAGCTATGGCTACACCTTC	CASSPPRTGSYGYTF
NA	TRBJ2-7	TRBD2	TRBV5-1	TGCGCCAGCAGCCCCCGAGCGGGAGGGCCATACGAGCAGTACTTC	CASSPRAGGPYEQYF
NA	TRBJ2-5	NA	TRBV2	TGTGCCAGCAGTGAAGCGCGGACTCCGATGGTGGAGACCCAGTACTTC	CASSEARTPMVETQYF
few	TRBJ2-1	TRBD2	TRBV10-2	TGCGCCAGCAGTCAAGGACTAGCGGGAAACAATGAGCAGTTCTTC	CASSQGLAGNNEQFF
NA	TRBJ2-3	NA	TRBV27	TGTGCCAGCAGTCCCTTCCTAGGGGCAGATACGCAGTATTTT	CASSPFLGADTQYF
NA	TRBJ1-3	TRBD1	TRBV5-1	TGCGCCAGCAGCTTGACAGGGGGCTTCGACACCATATATTTT	CASSLTGGFDTIYF
few	TRBJ2-7	TRBD1	TRBV18	TGTGCCAGCTCAACCGACAGGGCCTACGAGCAGTACTTC	CASSTDRAYEQYF